The table lists the clone carrying this TCR beta chain with a few counts. The antigen is unknown. Arm-PCR with iRepertoire HTBI primers amplified the CDR3 regions for these TCR beta libraries. TCRdb re-called the multiplex PCR reads with MiXCR, one entry per CDR3 protein. The top ten clones hold approximately 17% of a sample with over 400,000 distinct CDR3 sequences, approximately 15% of them seen once. The sample belongs to a study of regulatory T cells in long-lasting Graves disease. V lost 0 bases and J lost 6, with 10 bases in between. This CDR3 has 13 amino acids. The germline V gene has CDR1 SQVTM and CDR2 ANQGSEA. Study findings and constraints: TRBV28, TRBJ1-2 and TRBJ2-5 emerged as the favored segments in persistent disease.

Time point reported: newly diagnosed GD, antithyroid drugs for less than 3 months. The TCR library was made from RNA extracted from PBMCs. This sample was shared with a second study, whose subject was T cells in Graves' hyperthyroidism and ophthalmopathy. That report notes: Through a model of 13 V-J features, ophthalmopathy was separated from stable hyperthyroidism. Model output signaled ophthalmopathy a median about seven months ahead of onset.

The chain combines TRBV29-1 with TRBJ2-3, with D uncertain. The sample consisted of peripheral blood mononuclear cells (PBMCs), taken at new diagnosis, from a patient treated with antithyroid drugs. This receptor was obtained from a woman between 50 and 59 years old with Graves disease. The CDR3 nucleotides read TGCAGCGTTGAAGATCACCTTTTCGATACGCAGTATTTT. It codes for CSVEDHLFDTQYF.